This T cell receptor beta chain appears in the sequencing data of a study of CD8 T cells in Susac syndrome (dated by TCRdb to the late 2010s). Looking at the study overall: Among the sequenced Susac syndrome patients, five or six had clinically active disease and roughly 8 were in clinical remission. The study used repertoire sequencing to test whether antigen drove CD8+ T cell activation and differentiation in Susac syndrome. At blood withdrawal, Susac syndrome patients were either therapy-naive, taking corticosteroids (in some cases with IVIg as well), or taking IVIg alone. What the research found in general, with its limitations: The number of individuals in the TCR sequencing and HLA analysis was recognized as being relatively small. In the CD4+ T cell repertoire of Susac syndrome patients, clonal expansion was not detected.

RNA was extracted using the RNeasy kit, and about 0.5 to 1 ug of the RNA was reverse transcribed with random hexamers. The immunoSEQ multiplex PCR assay, covering 54 Vbeta and 13 Jbeta segments, was used to amplify TCR beta CDR3 regions. To correct PCR amplification bias, a synthetic template baseline was used for both primer optimization and computational correction. In the original analysis: Reads were annotated to V, D and J genes per IMGT and analyzed with immunoSEQ Analyzer, keeping only productive sequences. To calculate clonality, Shannon entropy was normalized by log2 of the number of productive unique sequences and then subtracted from one. Public and private clones were assessed among the 100 most prevalent clones of each patient and control. Susac-specific clones were defined as absent from healthy and MS cohorts, approximately 1,000 published viral clones and other ImmuneACCESS disease sequences. Using fastp at Q25 and MiXCR, TCRdb reprocessed the public reads and kept productive beta chains. Each CDR3 protein gets just one entry, which takes the most common genes and DNA from the rows behind it. TCRdb assigned the V and J calls; the authors' analysis was not used. The sample table lists about 240,000 distinct CDR3 sequences, 90% to 97% of them with a count of one. The ten largest clones represent 0.095% to 0.12% of the sample.

CDR1 is given as DFQATT and CDR2 as SNEGSKA, both from the germline V gene (reference sequence). V and J are truncated by 7 bases and 4 bases respectively, leaving an intervening sequence of 17 bases. The CDR3 measures 13 amino acids from cysteine to phenylalanine. Here the CDR3 DNA is all that survives: 39 bases in frame from base 1. Peripheral blood CD8+ and CD4+ T cells from healthy donors, Susac syndrome patients and multiple sclerosis patients were profiled using high-throughput TCR beta sequencing. Recently defined diagnostic criteria for definite or probable disease were met by the Susac syndrome patients. Bulk CD8+ and CD4+ T cells were purified magnetically by negative isolation, whereas CD8+ TEMRA cells were enriched by FACS. Blood was drawn into EDTA tubes, processed within 24 hours, and PBMCs were isolated by density gradient centrifugation. PBMCs destined for TCR sequencing were cryopreserved in liquid nitrogen and later thawed in a 37 °C water bath. Purity of sorted or isolated CD4+, CD8+ and CD8+ TEMRA cells was at least 90%.

Worth noting for this clonotype: This clone's antigen is unknown. The sample holds no much larger clone one base away, and base qualities are not on file.

Sequenced input: CD4+ T cells from PBMCs. This sequence uses TRBV20-1 and TRBJ2-7, with TRBD2 perhaps the D gene, on 6 matching bases. The sequence was obtained from a human donor with Susac syndrome. The DNA sequence is TGCAGTGTCCCCGTCGGGGGATTTTACGAGCAGTACTTC. It specifies CSVPVGGFYEQYF.